The clone carrying this T cell receptor beta chain showed up just once. 60 Vbeta and 13 Jbeta primers were used in PCR. The data were produced by immunoSEQ multiplex PCR, yet TCRdb's version contains in-frame clones alone and is incomplete. The sample carries approximately 150,000 clones, roughly 80% recorded once. The data were taken from a study of cytomegalovirus exposure and HLA in healthy donors. Study context: Early released data comprised around 80 million unique TCRs from HLA-typed donors.

CDR3 size: 13 residues. Trimming left V 3 bases short and J 6 bases short, with 11 bases between. Germline V CDR1 and CDR2: KGHSH, LQKENI. The source is a man aged 35 to 55 in good health and CMV-seronegative. The source material was PBMCs. This chain connects TRBV18 to TRBJ1-2; tentatively, D is TRBD1 (6 bases). The CDR3 DNA reads as TGTGCCAGCTCACCTCAGTCAGGGGATGGCTACACCTTC. It specifies CASSPQSGDGYTF.